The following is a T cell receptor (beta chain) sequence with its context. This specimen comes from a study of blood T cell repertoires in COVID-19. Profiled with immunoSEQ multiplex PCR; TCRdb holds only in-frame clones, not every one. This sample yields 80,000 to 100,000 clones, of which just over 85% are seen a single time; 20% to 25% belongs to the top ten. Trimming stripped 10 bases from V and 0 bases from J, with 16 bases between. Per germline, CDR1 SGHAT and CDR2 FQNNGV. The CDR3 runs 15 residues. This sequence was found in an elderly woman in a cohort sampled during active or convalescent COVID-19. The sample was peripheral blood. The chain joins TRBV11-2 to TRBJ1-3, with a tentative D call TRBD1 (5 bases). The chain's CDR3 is CATDIGGSSGNTIYF. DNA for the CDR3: TGTGCCACTGACATCGGGGGGTCCTCTGGAAACACCATATATTTT.